This entry describes one TCR beta chain. Its antigen remains unidentified. The CDR3 sequence is 13 residues long. The J segment lost 8 bases and the V segment lost 8 bases, leaving 7 bases of the junction unmatched. Method: immunoSEQ multiplex PCR; TCRdb's copy keeps in-frame clones and lacks some. The sample consists of under 150,000 clones, 86% of them appearing once. These data originate in a study of Ad26.COV2.S vaccination and SARS-CoV-2 variants. Study results and caveats: Those who received vaccine or placebo ended up with similar non-spike TCR breadth.

The source material was peripheral blood, sampled after recovery from COVID-19. The receptor was isolated from a human donor who had recovered from COVID-19. This chain uses TRBV12-3 or TRBV12-4 with TRBJ2-1; 9 bases are a match to TRBD2. The CDR3 sequence is CASCAGGIHEQFF. The CDR3 nucleotides are TGTGCCAGCTGCGCGGGGGGGATCCATGAGCAGTTCTTC.